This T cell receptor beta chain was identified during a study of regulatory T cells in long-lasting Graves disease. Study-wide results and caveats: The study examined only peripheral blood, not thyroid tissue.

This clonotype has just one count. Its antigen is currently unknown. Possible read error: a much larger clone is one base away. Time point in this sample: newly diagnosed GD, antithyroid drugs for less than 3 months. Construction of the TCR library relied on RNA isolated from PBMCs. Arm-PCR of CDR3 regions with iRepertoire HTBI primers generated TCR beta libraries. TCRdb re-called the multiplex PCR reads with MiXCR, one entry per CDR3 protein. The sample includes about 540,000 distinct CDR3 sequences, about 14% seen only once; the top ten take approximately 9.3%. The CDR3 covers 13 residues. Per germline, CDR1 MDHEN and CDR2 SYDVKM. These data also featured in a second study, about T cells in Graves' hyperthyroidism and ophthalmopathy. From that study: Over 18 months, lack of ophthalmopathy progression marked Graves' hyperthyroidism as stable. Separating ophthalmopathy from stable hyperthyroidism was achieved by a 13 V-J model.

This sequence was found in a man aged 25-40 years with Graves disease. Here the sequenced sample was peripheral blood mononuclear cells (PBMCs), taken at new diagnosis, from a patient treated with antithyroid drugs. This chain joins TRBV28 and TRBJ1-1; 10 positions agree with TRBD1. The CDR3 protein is CATLSTGGTGAFF. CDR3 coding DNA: TGTGCCACCCTTTCGACAGGGGGCACTGGAGCTTTCTTT.